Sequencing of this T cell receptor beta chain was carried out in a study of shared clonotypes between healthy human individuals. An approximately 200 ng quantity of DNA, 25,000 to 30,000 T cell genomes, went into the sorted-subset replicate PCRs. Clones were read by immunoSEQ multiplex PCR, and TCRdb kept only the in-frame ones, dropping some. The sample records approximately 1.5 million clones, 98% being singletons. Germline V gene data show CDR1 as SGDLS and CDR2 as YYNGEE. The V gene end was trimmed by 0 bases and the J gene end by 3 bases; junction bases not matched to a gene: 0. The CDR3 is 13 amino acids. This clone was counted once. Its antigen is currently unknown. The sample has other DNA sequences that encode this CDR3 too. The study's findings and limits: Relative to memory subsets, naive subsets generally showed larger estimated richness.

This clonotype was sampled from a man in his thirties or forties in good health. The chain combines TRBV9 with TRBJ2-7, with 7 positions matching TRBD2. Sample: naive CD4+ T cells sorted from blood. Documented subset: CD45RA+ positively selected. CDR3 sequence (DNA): TGTGCCAGCAGCGTAGGGACTAGCTACGAGCAGTACTTC. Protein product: CASSVGTSYEQYF.